Below, 15 T cell receptor beta chains from the same sample are listed, as sequenced in a study of regulatory T cells in long-lasting Graves disease. To make TCR beta libraries, researchers used iRepertoire HTBI primers and Arm-PCR of CDR3 regions. One entry per CDR3 protein results from TCRdb running MiXCR on the multiplex PCR reads. The table has 450,000 to 600,000 distinct CDR3 sequences, approximately 15% seen once. Time point: newly diagnosed GD, antithyroid drugs for less than 3 months. Extracted RNA from PBMCs served as the source of the TCR library. The data also belong to a second study, concerning T cells in Graves' hyperthyroidism and ophthalmopathy.

Source: peripheral blood mononuclear cells (PBMCs), taken at new diagnosis, from a patient treated with antithyroid drugs. These receptors all stem from a man aged 30 to 39 with Graves disease.

This clonotype was seen ten or more times. A junction end diverges from the germline sequence, so it may reflect a read error. In DNA form, the CDR3 reads TGTGCCAGCAGCTTAGGCCCGGGGGGAACAGATACGCAGTATTTT. Translated: CASSLGPGGTDTQYF. This chain links TRBV5-1 with TRBJ2-3; TRBD2 matches at 7 bases. The CDR3 totals 15 residues. The germline gives CDR1 SGHRS, CDR2 YFSETQ. Full variable domain (rest looked up from reference TRBV5-1 and TRBJ2-3): KAGVTQTPRYLIKTRGQQVTLSCSPISGHRSVSWYQQTPGQGLQFLFEYFSETQRNKGNFPGRFSGRQFSNSRSEMNVSTLELGDSALYLCASSLGPGGTDTQYFGPGTRLTVL.

This clonotype was seen many times. The chain combines TRBV10-3 with TRBJ2-7, with TRBD2 as a possible D gene (6 bases). CDR3 size: 13 residues. Germline lookup yields CDR1 ENHRY and CDR2 SYGVKD. V shed 10 bases and J shed 5 bases, with 18 bases lying between them. CDR3 DNA: TGTGCCACCGCATCGACTAGTTCCCACGAGCAGTACTTC. This sequence encodes CATASTSSHEQYF.

The chain combines TRBV11-2 with TRBJ2-7; TRBD2 agrees at 11 bases. J was trimmed by 3 bases and V by 5 bases; bases with no gene match: 9. Germline V CDR1 and CDR2: SGHAT, FQNNGV. The CDR3 consists of 16 residues. The CDR3 nucleotides are TGTGCCAGCAGCCCTCAGACTAGCGGGATGGTCTACGAGCAGTACTTC. Translation gives CASSPQTSGMVYEQYF.

This clonotype was detected many times. The chain employs TRBV27 and TRBJ2-7, with TRBD2 matching 11 bases. The germline CDR1 and CDR2 sequences are MNHEY and SMNVEV (reference sequence). J gave up 2 bases and V 7 bases, and 16 bases lay outside the gene matches. This CDR3 has 18 residues. The CDR3 region is CASTPYLAGGLVPYEQYF. The CDR3 nucleotides read TGTGCCAGCACCCCATATCTAGCGGGAGGCCTGGTCCCCTACGAGCAGTACTTC.

The chain has TRBV6-1 and TRBJ2-1; 8 positions match TRBD2. Germline V gene data show CDR1 as MNHNS and CDR2 as SASEGT. The CDR3 spans 15 residues. Trimming at V came to 7 bases and at J to 7 bases, leaving 12 bases not matched to a gene. CDR3: CASTHSGETLNEQFF. In nucleotides, the CDR3 is TGTGCCAGCACCCATAGCGGGGAGACCTTAAATGAGCAGTTCTTC.

There are many counts of this clonotype. This sequence joins TRBV12-3 or TRBV12-4 and TRBJ2-3; D could derive from TRBD1 or TRBD2 (5 bases each). Trimming left V 6 bases short and J 0 bases short, with 28 bases between. CDR3 size: 20 residues. As DNA, the CDR3 is TGTGCCAGCAGCCCCACCCCCTTTGGGGGTCGGAGCCCTAGCACAGATACGCAGTATTTT. Encoded protein: CASSPTPFGGRSPSTDTQYF.

There are many counts of this clonotype. This chain connects TRBV3-1 to TRBJ1-1, with no clear D. The V end was cut by 5 bases, the J end by 4 bases, with 11 bases between. This CDR3 has 13 amino acids. Germline CDR1 and CDR2: LGHDT and YNNKEL (reference sequence). The CDR3 bases are TGTGCCAGCAGCAGACCCCCAGGCACTGAAGCTTTCTTT. Residues: CASSRPPGTEAFF.

There are many counts of this clonotype. V gene TRBV28 combines with J gene TRBJ2-5; 8 positions agree with TRBD1. The CDR3 covers 12 residues. Per germline, CDR1 MDHEN and CDR2 SYDVKM. The ends lost 10 bases at V and 14 bases at J; junction bases unmatched: 15. CDR3 amino acids: CATLRTGRYLYF. CDR3 in DNA: TGTGCCACCCTCCGGACAGGGAGGTACCTTTACTTC.

The V call is TRBV10-3, the J call TRBJ1-3; D not resolved. The ends were cut back, 3 bases at V and 0 bases at J, with 12 bases in the middle. Germline CDR1 reads ENHRY; CDR2 reads SYGVKD. The CDR3 has 16 amino acids. CDR3 sequence (DNA): TGTGCCATCAGTGATCACGGCCTTGGCTCTGGAAACACCATATATTTT. This sequence encodes CAISDHGLGSGNTIYF.

This clonotype was counted only a few times. The CDR3 sequence is CASSLGNWRSTRGANVLTF. The CDR3 DNA reads as TGTGCCAGCAGCTTGGGGAATTGGAGAAGTACACGTGGGGCCAACGTCCTGACTTTC. The chain uses TRBV5-8 and TRBJ2-6; D is ambiguous. The CDR3 loop spans 19 amino acids. Trimming removed 0 bases from V and 3 bases from J, with 19 bases in between. Per germline, CDR1 SGHTS and CDR2 YDEGEE.

The chain is built from TRBV24-1 and TRBJ1-1, with D uncertain. The CDR3 is 11 residues long. CDR1 is KGHDR and CDR2 is SFDVKD in the germline V gene. Trimming took 5 bases from V and 7 from J, leaving 7 bases between them. CDR3: CATSALGEAFF. The DNA for the CDR3 is TGTGCCACCAGTGCTCTTGGTGAAGCTTTCTTT.

This clonotype was seen ten or more times. The J gene is TRBJ2-1, the V gene TRBV2; the match to TRBD2 covers 9 bases. The germline CDR1 and CDR2 sequences are SNHLY and FYNNEI. V was clipped by 5 bases and J by 2 bases; unmatched bases: 4. The CDR3 extends over 15 amino acids. CDR3 protein: CASSSSGRTYNEQFF. The CDR3, as DNA: TGTGCCAGCAGTTCCAGCGGGAGGACCTACAATGAGCAGTTCTTC.

A remark on this clonotype: The CDR3 ends on some other residue instead of the conserved phenylalanine or tryptophan, so this is likely a read error. The limits of the CDR3 on the DNA are not certain, so only TCRdb's listed CDR3 is given. This chain uses TRBV7-6 with TRBJ2-3; TRBD2, the table's D call, was not compared with the DNA. CDR1 is SGHVS and CDR2 is FNYEAQ in the germline V gene. The CDR3 sequence runs 14 residues, both termini included. CDR3 amino acids: CASSHARETDTQLL.

In regard to this clonotype: A read error is possible here, since a much larger clone lies one base away. This chain links TRBV11-2 with TRBJ2-7; the match to TRBD1 covers 10 bases. Germline CDR1 and CDR2: SGHAT and FQNNGV. CDR3 size: 17 residues. The V and J ends lost 2 bases and 4 bases, in that order; junction bases with no gene match: 11. As DNA, the CDR3 is TGTGCCAGCAGCTTAAGACCCCAGGGACAGGGGCCATACGAGCAGTACTTC. This codes for CASSLRPQGQGPYEQYF.

This clonotype was picked up many times. The gene calls are TRBV5-5 and TRBJ2-5, with D uncertain. The V end lost 2 bases, the J end lost 0 bases, and 11 bases lay between the germline ends. Germline loops: CDR1 SGHKS, CDR2 YYEKEE (reference sequence). The CDR3 is made up of 15 amino acids. CDR3 nucleotides: TGTGCCAGCAGCTTAACTCGGACCCACCAAGAGACCCAGTACTTC. It yields the protein CASSLTRTHQETQYF.